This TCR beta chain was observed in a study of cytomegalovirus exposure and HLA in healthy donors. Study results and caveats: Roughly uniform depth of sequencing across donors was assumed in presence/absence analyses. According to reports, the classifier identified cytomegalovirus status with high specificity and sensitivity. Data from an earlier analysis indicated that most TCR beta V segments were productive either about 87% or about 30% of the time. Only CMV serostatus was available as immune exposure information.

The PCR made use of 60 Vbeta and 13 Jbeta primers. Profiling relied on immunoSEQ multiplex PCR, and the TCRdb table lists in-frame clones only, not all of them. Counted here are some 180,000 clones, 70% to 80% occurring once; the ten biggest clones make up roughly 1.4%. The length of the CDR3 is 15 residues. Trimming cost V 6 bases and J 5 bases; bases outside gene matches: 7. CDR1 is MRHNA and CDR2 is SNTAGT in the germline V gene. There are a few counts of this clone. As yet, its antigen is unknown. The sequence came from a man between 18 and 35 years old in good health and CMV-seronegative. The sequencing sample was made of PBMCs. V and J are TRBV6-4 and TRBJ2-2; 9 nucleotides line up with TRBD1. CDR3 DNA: TGTGCCAGCAGACCGGACAGGGGAGTGACCGGGGAGCTGTTTTTT. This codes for CASRPDRGVTGELFF.